Described below is a single TCR beta chain sequence and its context. Its antigen remains undetermined. The input lacks base qualities; no much larger clone sits a single base away. CDR1 and CDR2, per the germline V gene, are SQVTM and ANQGSEA. The CDR3 spans 13 residues, from the cysteine through the phenylalanine. Just CDR3 DNA is preserved here, 39 bases in frame from base 1. V is reduced by 0 bases and J by 5 bases, leaving a spacing of 9 bases between them. This entry comes from a study of control samples from healthy donors and cancer patients (dated by TCRdb to about 2020). Receptor amplification or capture employed the immunoSEQ multiplex PCR assay. TCRdb stores this immuneACCESS table with in-frame sequences only. Part of the clones is absent; in the studies checked, under half of the shortfall reflects unresolved V genes, and no reason is known for the rest. The sample has 200,000 to 250,000 clones on record, about 93% of them singletons. The ten biggest clones cover roughly 1.6% of the sample.

The sample consisted of blood. This receptor was obtained from a man aged 45-65 years in good health. Recombination linked TRBV29-1 to TRBJ2-3; confidence is insufficient to name the D gene. At the DNA level, the sequence is TGCAGCGTTGAAGATAGCACTGGAGATACGCAGTATTTT. Its translation reads: CSVEDSTGDTQYF.